Listed below are T cell receptor beta chains from one sample, sequenced in a study of control samples from healthy donors and cancer patients. Profiled with immunoSEQ multiplex PCR; TCRdb holds only in-frame clones, not every one. In the table there are about 120,000 clones, more than 70% of which are singletons. The sample comprised blood. The receptors derive from a man between 50 and 59 years old in good health. Both conserved end residues are part of each CDR3. Fields, in order: V gene, D gene, J gene, clone size, CDR3 protein, CDR3 DNA. The D gene is left open where the match is weak. Not all rows give a size; the values are once, few, many and, for expanded clones, a class.

>TRBV18|NA|TRBJ1-2|NA
CASSPPSQVGGYTF
TGTGCCAGCTCACCACCGAGCCAGGTCGGTGGCTACACCTTC
>TRBV7-2|NA|TRBJ2-3|NA
CASSSRAADTQYF
TGTGCCAGCAGCTCCCGGGCGGCAGATACGCAGTATTTT
>TRBV3-1/TRBV3-2|NA|TRBJ1-2|NA
CASSLSQGLNYGYTF
TGTGCCAGCAGCCTCTCACAGGGATTAAACTATGGCTACACCTTC
>TRBV9|NA|TRBJ2-7|NA
CASAGGSTGEQYF
TGTGCCAGCGCAGGGGGGTCGACGGGCGAGCAGTACTTC
>TRBV2|NA|TRBJ1-2|once
CAFQTDSYYGYTF
TGTGCTTTTCAGACGGATTCTTACTATGGCTACACCTTC
>TRBV3-1/TRBV3-2|NA|TRBJ1-1|NA
CASSQDLAGSGAFF
TGTGCCAGCAGCCAAGATCTGGCTGGAAGTGGGGCTTTCTTT
>TRBV7-2|NA|TRBJ2-5|NA
CASSLSWETQYF
TGTGCCAGCAGCCTTTCTTGGGAGACCCAGTACTTC
>TRBV11-3|NA|TRBJ1-1|NA
CASSSQGTGTEAFF
TGTGCCAGCAGCTCTCAGGGGACCGGTACTGAAGCTTTCTTT
>TRBV2|NA|TRBJ1-6|once
CASSGPGGGNSPLHF
TGTGCCAGCAGTGGGCCGGGGGGCGGGAATTCACCCCTCCACTTT
>TRBV28|NA|TRBJ1-1|NA
CASWTSGSEAFF
TGTGCCAGCTGGACGTCGGGCTCTGAAGCTTTCTTT
>TRBV5-5|NA|TRBJ1-2|once
CASSFRTANYGYTF
TGTGCCAGCAGCTTTCGGACAGCGAACTATGGCTACACCTTC
>TRBV6-2/TRBV6-3|NA|TRBJ1-1|NA
CASSYHPGGRPGNTEAFF
TGTGCCAGCAGTTATCATCCCGGTGGCAGACCGGGGAACACTGAAGCTTTCTTT
>TRBV27|NA|TRBJ1-6|NA
CASSFFPGRYSPLHF
TGTGCCAGCAGTTTCTTCCCGGGTAGATATTCACCCCTCCACTTT
>TRBV13|NA|TRBJ2-2|NA
CASSSYRVVNTGELFF
TGTGCCAGCAGCTCTTACAGAGTTGTAAACACCGGGGAGCTGTTTTTT
>TRBV6-2/TRBV6-3|NA|TRBJ2-2|once
CASSYSDFTPANTGELFF
TGTGCCAGCAGTTACTCCGACTTCACTCCCGCGAACACCGGGGAGCTGTTTTTT
>TRBV2|TRBD2|TRBJ2-2|NA
CASTATSGGTGELFF
TGTGCCAGCACCGCCACTAGCGGGGGGACCGGGGAGCTGTTTTTT
>TRBV19|NA|TRBJ1-2|NA
CASRLDGYGYTF
TGTGCCAGTAGACTGGACGGCTATGGCTACACCTTC
>TRBV9|TRBD2|TRBJ2-5|NA
CASSVGTSGGAQETQYF
TGTGCCAGCAGCGTGGGGACTAGCGGGGGGGCCCAAGAGACCCAGTACTTC
>TRBV3-1/TRBV3-2|TRBD2|TRBJ2-3|NA
CASSLGLAGTDTQYF
TGTGCCAGCAGCTTAGGACTAGCGGGCACAGATACGCAGTATTTT
>TRBV19|NA|TRBJ2-3|NA
CASSSGRLRTDTQYF
TGTGCCAGTAGTTCGGGACGCCTTAGAACAGATACGCAGTATTTT
>TRBV19|NA|TRBJ2-7|once
CASTPGSHSYEQYF
TGTGCCAGCACCCCCGGGTCCCACTCCTACGAGCAGTACTTC
>TRBV5-1|NA|TRBJ1-4|NA
CASSTSWGLGNEKLFF
TGCGCCAGCAGCACCAGTTGGGGGTTGGGTAATGAAAAACTGTTTTTT
>TRBV6-5|NA|TRBJ2-5|NA
CASSNRDAQETQYF
TGTGCCAGCAGTAACCGGGACGCTCAAGAGACCCAGTACTTC